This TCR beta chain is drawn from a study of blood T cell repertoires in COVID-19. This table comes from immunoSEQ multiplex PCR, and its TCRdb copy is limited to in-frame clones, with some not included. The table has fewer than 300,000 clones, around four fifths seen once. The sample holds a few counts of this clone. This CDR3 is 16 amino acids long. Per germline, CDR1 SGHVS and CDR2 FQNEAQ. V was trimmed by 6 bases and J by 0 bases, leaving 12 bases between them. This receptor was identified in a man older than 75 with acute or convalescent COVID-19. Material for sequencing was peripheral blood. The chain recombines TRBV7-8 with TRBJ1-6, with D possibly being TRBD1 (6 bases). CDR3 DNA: TGTGCCAGCAGTTTGGACAGCAGCTCCTATAATTCACCCCTCCACTTT. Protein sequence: CASSLDSSSYNSPLHF.